Below, 14 T cell receptor beta chains from the same sample are listed, as sequenced in a study of Graves' ophthalmopathy and Graves' hyperthyroidism. RNA transcripts provided the template for amplifying TCR beta CDR3 regions. First-round RT-PCR employed HTBI primers, with a second-round multiplex PCR after it. TCRdb re-derived calls from the multiplex PCR reads in MiXCR, one entry per CDR3 protein. The sample records hundreds of thousands of distinct CDR3 sequences, just over 15% being singletons. Sequencing input: peripheral blood. These receptors all stem from a woman between 18 and 29 years old with stable Graves' hyperthyroidism.

About this clonotype: A much more abundant neighbour one base away suggests this may be a read error. The V call is TRBV7-9, the J call TRBJ1-1; a possible D gene is TRBD1 (5 bases). The CDR3 is made up of 13 amino acids. Germline assignment: CDR1 SEHNR and CDR2 FQNEAQ (reference sequence). DNA of the CDR3: TGTGCCAGCAGCTTTCCCCTTGGGACTGAATCTTTCTTT. Translated: CASSFPLGTESFF.

This clonotype occurred a few times. The junction differs from germline at one of its ends, possibly a read error. The chain carries TRBV6-5 and TRBJ2-2; D possibly corresponds to TRBD2 (6 bases). The CDR3 has 13 residues. Germline-derived CDR1 and CDR2 are MNHEY and SVGAGI. This CDR3 reads CASSYFGTGGLFF. The CDR3 coding sequence is TGTGCCAGCAGTTACTTTGGCACCGGGGGGCTGTTTTTT.

This clonotype was picked up many times. J is TRBJ1-1 and V is TRBV29-1, with D unresolved. CDR1 and CDR2 from the germline V gene are SQVTM and ANQGSEA. Trimming removed 7 bases from V and 0 bases from J, with 12 bases in between. There are 13 residues in the CDR3. CDR3 region: CSASRGMNTEAFF. DNA for the CDR3: TGCAGCGCCTCTCGAGGGATGAACACTGAAGCTTTCTTT.

Ten or more counts support this clonotype. The chain uses TRBV6-2 or TRBV6-3 and TRBJ2-5; D is unresolved. CDR3 length equals 14 residues. Trimming pared 0 bases from V and 3 bases from J, leaving 8 bases between. From germline, CDR1 is MNHEY and CDR2 SVGEGT. The chain's CDR3 is CASSYSILEETQYF. As DNA, the CDR3 is TGTGCCAGCAGTTACTCGATTCTAGAAGAGACCCAGTACTTC.

The chain links TRBV6-1 to TRBJ1-2; weak D call: TRBD1 (5 bases). Trimming shortened V by 5 bases and J by 4 bases, and 23 bases separated the two germline ends. This CDR3 is 17 amino acids long. CDR1 is MNHNS, CDR2 SASEGT, per germline. In DNA, the CDR3 is TGTGCCAGCAGTACACACTGGGACCAACGGGCGCCCTATGGCTACACCTTC. Its protein product is CASSTHWDQRAPYGYTF.

This clonotype was recorded many times. The rearrangement links TRBV9 to TRBJ2-2, with TRBD1 identical over 8 bases. The CDR3 sequence is 17 residues long. J was trimmed by 3 bases and V by 3 bases; bases with no gene match: 10. Germline-derived CDR1 and CDR2 are SGDLS and YYNGEE. CDR3 residues: CASSGRSGGVDTGELFF. DNA for the CDR3: TGTGCCAGCAGCGGTCGCTCAGGGGGCGTAGACACCGGGGAGCTGTTTTTT.

On this clonotype itself: At one of its ends the junction is not consistent with the germline gene, which may arise from a read error. The chain has TRBV4-2 and TRBJ2-5; the match to TRBD2 covers 10 bases. The CDR3 length is 14 residues. The germline CDR1 and CDR2 sequences are LGHNA and YNFKEQ. The CDR3 protein is CVSSQAGGLQTQYF. CDR3 coding DNA: TGTGTCAGCAGCCAAGCGGGGGGGCTACAGACCCAGTACTTC.

This clonotype was counted at least ten times. The gene calls are TRBV7-9 and TRBJ1-5, with a weak D call TRBD1 (5 bases). The CDR3 runs to 14 residues. Germline V lookup: CDR1 SEHNR, CDR2 FQNEAQ (reference sequence). With 4 bases removed from V and 5 bases from J, the gap between germline ends came to 12 bases. This chain's CDR3 is CASSYGGDDQPQHF. The CDR3 nucleotides read TGTGCCAGCAGCTACGGCGGGGACGATCAGCCCCAGCATTTT.

This clonotype was observed at least ten times. The chain combines TRBV29-1 with TRBJ1-1; D may be TRBD1 (6 bases). The CDR3 consists of 16 residues. CDR1 SQVTM and CDR2 ANQGSEA come from the germline V gene. V was shortened by 5 bases and J by 2 bases, with 21 bases between the two germline ends. The DNA for the CDR3 is TGCAGCGTTCCCCCAATGGCGGGGGCAGGAAACACTGAAGCTTTCTTT. This codes for CSVPPMAGAGNTEAFF.

This clonotype was observed many times. J is TRBJ2-7 and V is TRBV9; either TRBD1 or TRBD2 may supply D (5 bases each). CDR1 and CDR2 (germline): SGDLS, YYNGEE. Trimming took 3 bases from V and 5 from J, leaving 15 bases between them. This CDR3 region has 14 residues. The CDR3, as DNA: TGTGCCAGCAGCGCCTCCCGGGGCTGGGACGAGCAGTACTTC. Its translation is CASSASRGWDEQYF. Together with reference TRBV9 and TRBJ2-7, the CDR3 gives the full variable domain: DSGVTQTPKHLITATGQRVTLRCSPRSGDLSVYWYQQSLDQGLQFLIQYYNGEERAKGNILERFSAQQFPDLHSELNLSSLELGDSALYFCASSASRGWDEQYFGPGTRLTVT.

On this clonotype: Given a much more abundant clone one base away, this may be a read error. The chain is built from TRBV25-1 and TRBJ1-2, with D unresolved. Looked up from germline, CDR1 is MGHDK and CDR2 is SYGVNS. This CDR3 is built from 14 residues. In nucleotides, the CDR3 is TGTGCCAGCAGTGTATACGGGCAGATCTATGGCTGCACCTTC. Amino acids: CASSVYGQIYGCTF.

The rearrangement joins TRBV6-4 to TRBJ2-2; 12 bases align to TRBD2. This CDR3 is 17 amino acids long. CDR1 is MRHNA and CDR2 is SNTAGT in the germline V gene. V trimming: 3 bases; J trimming: 0 bases; junction bases outside the gene matches: 2. CDR3 bases: TGTGCCAGCAGTGAGTCTAGCGGGGGGGCGAACACCGGGGAGCTGTTTTTT. Encoded protein: CASSESSGGANTGELFF.

The V call is TRBV3-1, the J call TRBJ1-1; perhaps TRBD1 as D (5 bases). V was pared by 0 bases and J by 0 bases, with 11 bases between. Germline CDR1 LGHDT, CDR2 YNNKEL (reference sequence). This CDR3 spans 16 amino acids. CDR3 sequence reads: CASSQDSPGLNTEAFF. The CDR3 nucleotides read TGTGCCAGCAGCCAAGATTCCCCGGGGCTGAACACTGAAGCTTTCTTT. The variable domain in full, completed from reference TRBV3-1 and TRBJ1-1, reads DTAVSQTPKYLVTQMGNDKSIKCEQNLGHDTMYWYKQDSKKFLKIMFSYNNKELIINETVPNRFSPKSPDKAHLNLHINSLELGDSAVYFCASSQDSPGLNTEAFFGQGTRLTVV.

This clonotype was seen ten or more times. V usage is TRBV6-2 or TRBV6-3 and J usage is TRBJ2-7, with 11 bases that match TRBD2. The CDR3 runs 14 residues. Germline CDR1 is MNHEY and CDR2 is SVGEGT. The ends lost 2 bases at V and 7 bases at J; junction bases unmatched: 4. CDR3 loop: CASSYTGLAAEQYF. CDR3 sequence (DNA): TGTGCCAGCAGTTACACGGGACTAGCGGCGGAGCAGTACTTC.